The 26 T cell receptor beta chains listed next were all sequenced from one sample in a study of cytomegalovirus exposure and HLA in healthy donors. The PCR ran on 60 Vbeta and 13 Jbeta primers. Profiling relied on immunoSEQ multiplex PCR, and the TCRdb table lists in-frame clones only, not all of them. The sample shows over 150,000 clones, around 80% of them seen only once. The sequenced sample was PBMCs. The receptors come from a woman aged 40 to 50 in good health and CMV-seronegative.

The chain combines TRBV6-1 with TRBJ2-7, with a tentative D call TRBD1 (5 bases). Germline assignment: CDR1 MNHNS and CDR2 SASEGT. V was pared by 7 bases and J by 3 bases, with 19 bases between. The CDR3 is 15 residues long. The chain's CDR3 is CASTEKGLGDYEQYF. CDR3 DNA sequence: TGTGCCAGCACAGAGAAGGGGCTGGGCGACTACGAGCAGTACTTC.

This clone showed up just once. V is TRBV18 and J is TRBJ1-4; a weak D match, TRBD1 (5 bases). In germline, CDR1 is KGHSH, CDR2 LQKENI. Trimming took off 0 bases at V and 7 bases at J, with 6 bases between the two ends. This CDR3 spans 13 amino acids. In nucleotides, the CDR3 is TGTGCCAGCTCACCACCAGGGGTTGAAAAACTGTTTTTT. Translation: CASSPPGVEKLFF.

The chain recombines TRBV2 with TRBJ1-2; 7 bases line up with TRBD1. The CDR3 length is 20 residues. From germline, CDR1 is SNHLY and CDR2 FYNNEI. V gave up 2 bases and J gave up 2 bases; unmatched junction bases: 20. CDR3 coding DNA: TGTGCCAGCAGTGAACTCCCTTATACAGGGGTGGTCCACTTGAACTATGGCTACACCTTC. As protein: CASSELPYTGVVHLNYGYTF.

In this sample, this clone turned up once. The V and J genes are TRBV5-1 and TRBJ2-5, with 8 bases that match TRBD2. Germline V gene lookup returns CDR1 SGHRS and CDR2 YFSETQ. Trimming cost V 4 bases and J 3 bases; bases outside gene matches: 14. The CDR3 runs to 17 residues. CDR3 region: CASSPGLVIAVEETQYF. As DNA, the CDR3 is TGCGCCAGCAGCCCGGGACTAGTTATTGCGGTCGAAGAGACCCAGTACTTC.

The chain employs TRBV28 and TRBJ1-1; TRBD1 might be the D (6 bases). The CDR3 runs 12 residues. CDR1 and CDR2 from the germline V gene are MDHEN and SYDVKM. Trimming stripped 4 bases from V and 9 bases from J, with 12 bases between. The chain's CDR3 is CASSSRDTKAFF. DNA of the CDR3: TGTGCCAGCAGTTCCCGGGACACCAAAGCTTTCTTT.

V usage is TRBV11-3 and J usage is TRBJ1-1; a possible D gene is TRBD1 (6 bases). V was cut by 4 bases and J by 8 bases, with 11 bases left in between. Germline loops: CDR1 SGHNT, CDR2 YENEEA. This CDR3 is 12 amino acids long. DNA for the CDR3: TGTGCCAGCAGCTCACAGGGACCAGAAGCTTTCTTT. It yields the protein CASSSQGPEAFF.

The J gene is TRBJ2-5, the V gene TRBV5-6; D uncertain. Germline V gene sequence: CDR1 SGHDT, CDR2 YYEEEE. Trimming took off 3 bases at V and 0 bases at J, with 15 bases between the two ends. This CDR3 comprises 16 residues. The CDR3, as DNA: TGTGCCAGCAGCTATTATTCCTGGCGGTACCAAGAGACCCAGTACTTC. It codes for CASSYYSWRYQETQYF.

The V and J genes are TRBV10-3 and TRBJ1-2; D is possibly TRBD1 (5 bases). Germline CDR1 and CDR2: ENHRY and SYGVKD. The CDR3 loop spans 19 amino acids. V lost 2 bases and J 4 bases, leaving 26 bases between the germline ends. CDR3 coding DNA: TGTGCCATCAGTGAGCCTATCCGGGACTCGGTGATACTTGGCTATGGCTACACCTTC. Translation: CAISEPIRDSVILGYGYTF.

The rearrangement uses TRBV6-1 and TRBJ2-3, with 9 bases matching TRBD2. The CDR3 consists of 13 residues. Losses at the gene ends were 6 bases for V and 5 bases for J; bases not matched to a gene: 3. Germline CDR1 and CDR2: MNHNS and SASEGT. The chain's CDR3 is CASRPTSGDTQYF. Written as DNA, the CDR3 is TGTGCCAGCAGGCCGACTAGCGGAGATACGCAGTATTTT.

The CDR3: CASSLNRGGTEAFF. CDR3 nucleotide sequence: TGCGCCAGCAGCTTGAACAGGGGGGGAACTGAAGCTTTCTTT. The genes are TRBV5-1 and TRBJ1-1; 8 bases align to TRBD1. CDR3 size: 14 residues. In germline, CDR1 is SGHRS, CDR2 YFSETQ. V shed 1 base and J 5 bases; nucleotides not matched to a gene: 4.

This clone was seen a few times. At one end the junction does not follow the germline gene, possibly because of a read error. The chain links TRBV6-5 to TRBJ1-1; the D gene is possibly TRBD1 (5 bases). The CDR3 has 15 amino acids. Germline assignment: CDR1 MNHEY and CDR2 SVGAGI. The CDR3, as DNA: TGTGCCAGCAGTTCCAGGGACCGCGGGAACTCTGAAGCTTTCTTT. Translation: CASSSRDRGNSEAFF.

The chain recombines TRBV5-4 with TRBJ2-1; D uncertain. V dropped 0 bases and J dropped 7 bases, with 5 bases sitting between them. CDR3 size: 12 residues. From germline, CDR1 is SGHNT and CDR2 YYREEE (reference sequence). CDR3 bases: TGTGCCAGCAGCTTGGTACGGAATGAGCAGTTCTTC. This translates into CASSLVRNEQFF.

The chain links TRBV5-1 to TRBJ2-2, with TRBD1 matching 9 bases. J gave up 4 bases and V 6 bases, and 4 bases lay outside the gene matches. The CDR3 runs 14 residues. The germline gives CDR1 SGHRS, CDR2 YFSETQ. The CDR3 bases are TGCGCCAGCACGACAGGGGGGGGCACCGGGGAGCTGTTTTTT. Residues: CASTTGGGTGELFF.

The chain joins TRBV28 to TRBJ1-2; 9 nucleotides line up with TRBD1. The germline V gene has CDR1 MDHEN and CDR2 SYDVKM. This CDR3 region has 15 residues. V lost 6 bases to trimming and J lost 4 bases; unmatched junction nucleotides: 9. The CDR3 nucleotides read TGTGCCAGCAGCCCGGGACAGGGACTACTCTATGGCTACACCTTC. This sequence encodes CASSPGQGLLYGYTF.

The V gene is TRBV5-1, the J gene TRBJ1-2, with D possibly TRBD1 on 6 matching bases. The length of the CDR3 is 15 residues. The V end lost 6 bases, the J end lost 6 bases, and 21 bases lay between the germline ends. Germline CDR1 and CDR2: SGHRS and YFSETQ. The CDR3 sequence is CASNTDRTAENGYTF. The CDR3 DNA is TGCGCCAGCAATACAGACAGGACCGCGGAGAATGGCTACACCTTC.

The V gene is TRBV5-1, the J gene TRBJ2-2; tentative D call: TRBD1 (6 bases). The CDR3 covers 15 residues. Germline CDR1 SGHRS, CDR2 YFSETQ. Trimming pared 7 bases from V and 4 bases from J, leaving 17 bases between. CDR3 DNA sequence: TGCGCCAGCGTGCTAGGGACATTCAGCACCGGGGAGCTGTTTTTT. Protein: CASVLGTFSTGELFF.

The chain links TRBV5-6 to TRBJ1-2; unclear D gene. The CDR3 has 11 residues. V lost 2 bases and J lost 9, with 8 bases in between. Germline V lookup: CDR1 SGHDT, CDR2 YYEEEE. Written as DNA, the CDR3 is TGTGCCAGCAGCTTCGGGGATCGCTACACCTTC. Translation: CASSFGDRYTF.

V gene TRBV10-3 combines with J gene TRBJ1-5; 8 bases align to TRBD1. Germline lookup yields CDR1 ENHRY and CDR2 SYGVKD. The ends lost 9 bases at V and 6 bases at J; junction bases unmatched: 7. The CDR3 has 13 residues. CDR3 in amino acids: CAIGQGASQPQHF. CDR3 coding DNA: TGTGCCATAGGACAGGGTGCAAGTCAGCCCCAGCATTTT.

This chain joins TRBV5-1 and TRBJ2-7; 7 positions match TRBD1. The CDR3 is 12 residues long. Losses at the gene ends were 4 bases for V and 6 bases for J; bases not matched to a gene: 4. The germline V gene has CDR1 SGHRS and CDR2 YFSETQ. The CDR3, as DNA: TGCGCCAGCAGCATAACAGGGGTCGAGCAGTACTTC. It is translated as CASSITGVEQYF.

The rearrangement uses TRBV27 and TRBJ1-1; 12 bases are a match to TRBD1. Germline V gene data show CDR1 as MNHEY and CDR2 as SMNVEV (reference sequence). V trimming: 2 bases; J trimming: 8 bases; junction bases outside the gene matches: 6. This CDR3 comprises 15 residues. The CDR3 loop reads CASSLIPGTGGEAFF. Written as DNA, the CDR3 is TGTGCCAGCAGTTTAATTCCCGGGACAGGGGGCGAAGCTTTCTTT.

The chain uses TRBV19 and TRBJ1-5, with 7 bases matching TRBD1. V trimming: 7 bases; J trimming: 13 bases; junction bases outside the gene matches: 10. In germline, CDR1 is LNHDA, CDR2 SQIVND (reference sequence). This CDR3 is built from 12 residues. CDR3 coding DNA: TGTGCCAGTACCACAGGGGCAACGCCACAGCATTTT. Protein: CASTTGATPQHF.

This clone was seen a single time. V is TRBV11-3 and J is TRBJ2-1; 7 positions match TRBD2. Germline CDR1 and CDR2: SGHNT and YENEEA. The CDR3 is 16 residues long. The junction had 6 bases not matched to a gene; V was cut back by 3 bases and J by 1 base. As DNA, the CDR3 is TGTGCCAGCAGCTTCGGTGCGGGAGCGTCCTACAATGAGCAGTTCTTC. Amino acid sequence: CASSFGAGASYNEQFF. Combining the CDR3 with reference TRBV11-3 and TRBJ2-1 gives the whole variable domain EAGVVQSPRYKIIEKKQPVAFWCNPISGHNTLYWYLQNLGQGPELLIRYENEEAVDDSQLPKDRFSAERLKGVDSTLKIQPAELGDSAVYLCASSFGAGASYNEQFFGPGTRLTVL.

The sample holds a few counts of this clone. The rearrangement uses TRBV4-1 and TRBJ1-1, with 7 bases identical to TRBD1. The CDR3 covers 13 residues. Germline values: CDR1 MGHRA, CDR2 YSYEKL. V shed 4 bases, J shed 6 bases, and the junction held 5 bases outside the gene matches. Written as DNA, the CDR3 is TGCGCCAGCAGCCTCCTAGACAGGGCTGAAGCTTTCTTT. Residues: CASSLLDRAEAFF.

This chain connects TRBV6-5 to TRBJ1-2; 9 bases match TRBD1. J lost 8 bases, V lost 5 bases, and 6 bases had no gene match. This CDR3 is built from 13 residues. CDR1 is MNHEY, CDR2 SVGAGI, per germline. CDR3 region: CASSPGTGRGYTF. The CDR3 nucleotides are TGTGCCAGCAGTCCCGGGACAGGGAGGGGCTACACCTTC.

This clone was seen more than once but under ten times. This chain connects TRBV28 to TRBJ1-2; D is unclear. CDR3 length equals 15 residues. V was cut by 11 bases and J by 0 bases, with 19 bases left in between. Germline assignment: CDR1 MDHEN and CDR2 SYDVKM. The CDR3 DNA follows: TGTGCCCTTAGAAAGTTTAGTGGGCCTAACTATGGCTACACCTTC. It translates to CALRKFSGPNYGYTF.

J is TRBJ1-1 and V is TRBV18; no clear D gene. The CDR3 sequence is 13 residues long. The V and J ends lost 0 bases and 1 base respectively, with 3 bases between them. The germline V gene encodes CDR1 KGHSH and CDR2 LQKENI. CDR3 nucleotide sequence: TGTGCCAGCTCACCACCCCAGAACACTGAAGCTTTCTTT. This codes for CASSPPQNTEAFF.